A single sample gave rise to the 18 T cell receptor beta chains below, sequenced in a study of blood T cell repertoires in COVID-19. The repertoire was sequenced with immunoSEQ multiplex PCR; TCRdb's copy has only in-frame clones and lacks some. The profile covers 62,000 or so clones, with roughly 75% appearing a single time and approximately 15% taken by the ten largest. The material sequenced was peripheral blood. These receptors were obtained from a man aged 55 to 69 with COVID-19, enrolled during active disease.

V usage is TRBV7-9 and J usage is TRBJ2-7; 7 bases are shared with TRBD1. V shed 5 bases and J 2 bases; nucleotides not matched to a gene: 6. Germline V CDR1 and CDR2: SEHNR, FQNEAQ (reference sequence). The CDR3 totals 14 residues. The CDR3 loop is CASSHPTGPYEQYF. The CDR3 DNA reads as TGTGCCAGCAGCCACCCGACAGGGCCCTACGAGCAGTACTTC.

This chain connects TRBV6-5 to TRBJ1-4, with D perhaps TRBD1 (6 bases). V shed 7 bases and J shed 2 bases, with 11 bases lying between them. The CDR3 contains 14 residues. Germline CDR1 MNHEY, CDR2 SVGAGI. The CDR3 DNA reads TGTGCCAGCAAGACAGGCACCACTAATGAAAAACTGTTTTTT. The encoded protein is CASKTGTTNEKLFF.

The chain uses TRBV20-1 and TRBJ2-3, with TRBD2 identical over 13 bases. The CDR3 covers 16 residues. Germline V gene sequence: CDR1 DFQATT, CDR2 SNEGSKA (reference sequence). The ends lost 3 bases at V and 5 bases at J; junction bases unmatched: 8. The CDR3 here is CSASNPTSGGVDTQYF. CDR3 coding DNA: TGCAGTGCTAGTAACCCCACTAGCGGGGGGGTAGATACGCAGTATTTT.

DNA of the CDR3: TGTGCCAGCAGTACTTATCGACAGGGGACTGAAGCTTTCTTT. Encoded protein: CASSTYRQGTEAFF. The chain carries TRBV28 and TRBJ1-1, with TRBD1 matching over 8 bases. CDR3 length: 14 amino acids. V trimming: 5 bases; J trimming: 5 bases; junction bases outside the gene matches: 7. CDR1 is MDHEN, CDR2 SYDVKM, per germline. The whole variable domain, filled in from reference TRBV28 and TRBJ1-1, reads DVKVTQSSRYLVKRTGEKVFLECVQDMDHENMFWYRQDPGLGLRLIYFSYDVKMKEKGDIPEGYSVSREKKERFSLILESASTNQTSMYLCASSTYRQGTEAFFGQGTRLTVV.

This clone was seen just once. This chain joins TRBV10-3 and TRBJ2-5, with a tentative D call TRBD2 (6 bases). The CDR3 is made up of 13 amino acids. V lost 4 bases and J lost 5, with 11 bases in between. Germline values: CDR1 ENHRY, CDR2 SYGVKD. The CDR3 reads CAISVQREETQYF. The CDR3 bases are TGTGCCATCAGTGTCCAACGGGAGGAGACCCAGTACTTC.

This clone was seen a few times. This chain's CDR3 is CATSRDKGAGNTIYF. As DNA, the CDR3 is TGTGCCACCAGCAGAGATAAGGGGGCTGGAAACACCATATATTTT. The chain has TRBV15 and TRBJ1-3; the D gene is possibly TRBD1 (6 bases). From germline, CDR1 is LNHNV and CDR2 YYDKDF (reference sequence). With 0 bases removed from V and 2 bases from J, the gap between germline ends came to 8 bases. The CDR3 has 15 residues. Full variable domain (outside the CDR3, taken from reference TRBV15 and TRBJ1-3): DAMVIQNPRYQVTQFGKPVTLSCSQTLNHNVMYWYQQKSSQAPKLLFHYYDKDFNNEADTPDNFQSRRPNTSFCFLDIRSPGLGDTAMYLCATSRDKGAGNTIYFGEGSWLTVV.

The V call is TRBV4-1, the J call TRBJ1-2; D may be TRBD1 (6 bases). The CDR3 loop spans 17 amino acids. From germline, CDR1 is MGHRA and CDR2 YSYEKL. V was clipped by 4 bases and J by 1 base, with 19 bases between them. CDR3 nucleotides: TGCGCCAGCAGCCCGAGGGGGGGAACCACTCTTAACTATGGCTACACCTTC. Its translation is CASSPRGGTTLNYGYTF.

This clone was seen many times. The chain uses TRBV5-1 and TRBJ1-2; 7 nucleotides line up with TRBD1. The CDR3 extends over 15 amino acids. The V gene end was trimmed by 3 bases and the J gene end by 0 bases; junction bases not matched to a gene: 5. Germline V CDR1 and CDR2: SGHRS, YFSETQ. DNA of the CDR3: TGCGCCAGCAGCTCCGGACAGGTTCCTAACTATGGCTACACCTTC. Amino acid sequence: CASSSGQVPNYGYTF.

The rearrangement joins TRBV11-3 to TRBJ2-1; TRBD2 agrees at 11 bases. Germline values: CDR1 SGHNT, CDR2 YENEEA. The ends lost 3 bases at V and 10 bases at J; junction bases unmatched: 8. This CDR3 contains 15 residues. CDR3 amino acids: CASSFALAGVQEQFF. As DNA, the CDR3 is TGTGCCAGCAGCTTTGCACTAGCGGGAGTACAAGAGCAGTTCTTC.

This chain links TRBV2 with TRBJ2-5, with 7 bases aligning to TRBD1. Germline lookup yields CDR1 SNHLY and CDR2 FYNNEI. The CDR3 sequence is 13 residues long. After removal of 9 bases from V and 5 bases from J, the junction contained 9 bases not matched to a gene. The CDR3, as DNA: TGTGCCAGTCAACAGGGGTTGACTGAGACCCAGTACTTC. This sequence encodes CASQQGLTETQYF.

This clone was picked up one time. The junction and the germline gene differ at one end; a read error may be behind it. V gene TRBV3-1 (or the pseudogene TRBV3-2) combines with J gene TRBJ2-1, with D unresolved. CDR3 length: 12 amino acids. Germline V gives CDR1 LGHDT, CDR2 YNNKEL (reference sequence). The DNA of the CDR3 is TGTGCCAGCAGCCAAGAAACCGGAGCATGGGTCTTC. It specifies CASSQETGAWVF.

V gene TRBV12-3 or TRBV12-4 combines with J gene TRBJ2-5; 7 nucleotides line up with TRBD1. V shed 5 bases and J 7 bases; nucleotides not matched to a gene: 7. This CDR3 contains 13 residues. As DNA, the CDR3 is TGTGCCAGCAGTCCCGCACAGGGGTGGACCCAGTACTTC. The encoded protein is CASSPAQGWTQYF.

This chain joins TRBV6-2 or TRBV6-3 and TRBJ2-2; TRBD1 aligns across 8 bases. The CDR3 has 13 amino acids. V was pared by 6 bases and J by 6 bases, with 3 bases of the junction left unmatched. CDR1 is MNHEY, CDR2 SVGEGT, per germline. The chain's CDR3 is CASSRQGPGELFF. DNA of the CDR3: TGTGCCAGCAGCAGACAGGGGCCCGGGGAGCTGTTTTTT.

CDR3 region: CAISALGLWGSPLHF. CDR3 nucleotide sequence: TGTGCCATCAGTGCCCTGGGACTATGGGGTTCACCCCTCCACTTT. This chain joins TRBV10-3 and TRBJ1-6; D perhaps matches TRBD1 (5 bases). Germline V gene lookup returns CDR1 ENHRY and CDR2 SYGVKD. The germline V and J ends were trimmed by 4 bases and 9 bases, with 16 bases remaining between them. The CDR3 consists of 15 residues.

This chain joins TRBV2 and TRBJ1-4, with D maybe TRBD1 (5 bases). The CDR3 runs 14 residues. Trimming removed 3 bases from V and 7 bases from J, with 12 bases in between. The germline V gene encodes CDR1 SNHLY and CDR2 FYNNEI. The CDR3 spells CASSERSGGEKLFF. CDR3 nucleotides: TGTGCCAGCAGTGAGCGTTCGGGGGGTGAAAAACTGTTTTTT. The whole variable domain, filled in from reference TRBV2 and TRBJ1-4, reads EPEVTQTPSHQVTQMGQEVILRCVPISNHLYFYWYRQILGQKVEFLVSFYNNEISEKSEIFDDQFSVERPDGSNFTLKIRSTKLEDSAMYFCASSERSGGEKLFFGSGTQLSVL.

The CDR3 DNA sequence: TGTGCCAGTACGACCAGGACCGGGACAGGTAACAATGAGCAGTTCTTC. This translates into CASTTRTGTGNNEQFF. The rearrangement uses TRBV19 and TRBJ2-1, with 8 bases matching TRBD1. The CDR3 consists of 16 residues. V was clipped by 7 bases and J by 5 bases; unmatched bases: 13. Germline V CDR1 and CDR2: LNHDA, SQIVND (reference sequence).

The chain uses TRBV5-1 and TRBJ2-2, with a possible D match to TRBD2 (6 bases). This CDR3 contains 16 residues. The germline V and J ends were trimmed by 3 bases and 0 bases, with 12 bases remaining between them. CDR1 SGHRS and CDR2 YFSETQ come from the germline V gene. CDR3 residues: CASSWGTGANTGELFF. The CDR3 DNA follows: TGCGCCAGCAGCTGGGGGACTGGCGCGAACACCGGGGAGCTGTTTTTT.

The CDR3 loop is CASSVAAGYNEQFF. In DNA form, the CDR3 reads TGTGCCAGCAGCGTAGCAGCGGGGTACAATGAGCAGTTCTTC. The chain carries TRBV9 and TRBJ2-1; TRBD2 aligns across 7 bases. This CDR3 spans 14 amino acids. V was pared by 0 bases and J by 4 bases, with 1 base of the junction left unmatched. Germline CDR1 SGDLS, CDR2 YYNGEE.